The present TCR beta chain was sequenced within a study of PD-1 blockade in classical Hodgkin lymphoma. Autologous stem cell transplantation was followed by relapse in every patient, and brentuximab vedotin exposure varied. Study-level findings and limits: Patients starting nivolumab less than 1 year after ASCT had lower diversity and were excluded from later analyses.

As concerns this clone: Its matching antigen is unknown.

Here immunoSEQ multiplex PCR was the method, and the copy in TCRdb shows in-frame clones only, minus some. The sample records 40,000 to 50,000 clones, 70% to 90% being singletons. The material was peripheral blood mononuclear cells (PBMCs), obtained before the second cycle of nivolumab. The receptor comes from a human donor with classical Hodgkin lymphoma.

The CDR3 loop reads CSALTGNEQFF. The DNA of the CDR3 is TGCAGTGCCTTAACAGGGAATGAGCAGTTCTTC. The chain is built from TRBV20-1 and TRBJ2-1, with a possible D match to TRBD1 (6 bases). The V gene lost 6 bases and the J gene lost 7 bases, with 10 bases spanning the gap. Looked up from germline, CDR1 is DFQATT and CDR2 is SNEGSKA (reference sequence). The CDR3 runs to 11 residues.